One sample yielded the 8 T cell receptor beta chains listed below, sequenced in a study of T cells in Graves' hyperthyroidism and ophthalmopathy. What was amplified from RNA transcripts were TCR beta CDR3 regions. HTBI primers were the set used in a first-round RT-PCR of the TCR CDR3. TCRdb re-derived calls from the multiplex PCR reads in MiXCR, one entry per CDR3 protein. Of approximately 520,000 distinct CDR3 sequences detected, less than 25% appear once; the ten largest clones hold around 27%. The sequencing input was blood. The source of these receptors is a man between 18 and 35 years old with Graves' hyperthyroidism.

This clonotype was detected only a few times. This chain connects TRBV11-2 to TRBJ2-4, with a tentative D call TRBD2 (6 bases). The V and J ends lost 5 bases and 1 base respectively, with 15 bases between them. The CDR3 sequence is 16 residues long. Per the germline V gene, CDR1 is SGHAT and CDR2 is FQNNGV. Here the CDR3 reads CASSPRAGRAKNIQYF. In DNA form, the CDR3 reads TGTGCCAGCAGCCCCCGGGCAGGGAGGGCCAAAAACATTCAGTACTTC.

In its sample, this clonotype was seen once. It is likely a read error, because the conserved phenylalanine at the end of the CDR3 is missing. Because the CDR3's place on the DNA is in doubt, the DNA is left out and the CDR3 is given as listed by TCRdb. This chain links TRBV24-1 with TRBJ1-1. The CDR3 extends over 13 residues, inclusive of both ends. Looked up from germline, CDR1 is KGHDR and CDR2 is SFDVKD. CDR3 loop: CATRSGGDTEACL.

The rearrangement links TRBV6-1 to TRBJ1-6, with D possibly TRBD1 on 6 matching bases. The CDR3 length is 15 residues. Germline V lookup: CDR1 MNHNS, CDR2 SASEGT. The V end was cut by 6 bases, the J end by 6 bases, with 15 bases between. CDR3 DNA sequence: TGTGCCAGCAGCGCGTCGACAGGACCTAATTCACCCCTCCACTTT. This sequence encodes CASSASTGPNSPLHF.

This clonotype was recorded many times. The V and J genes are TRBV30 and TRBJ1-2, with TRBD1 matching over 7 bases. J gave up 4 bases and V 5 bases, and 10 bases lay outside the gene matches. This CDR3 is built from 14 residues. CDR1 is GTSNPN, CDR2 SVGIG, per germline (reference sequence). In nucleotides, the CDR3 is TGTGCCTGGGGGGAGCAGACAGGGACCTATGGCTACACCTTC. Protein sequence: CAWGEQTGTYGYTF.

The gene calls are TRBV28 and TRBJ1-2; no clear D. Trimming cost V 10 bases and J 4 bases, with 16 bases left between them. The length of the CDR3 is 13 residues. Germline V lookup: CDR1 MDHEN, CDR2 SYDVKM. The DNA for the CDR3 is TGTGCCATCCAAACCGAGGGTAGCTATGGCTACACCTTC. Translating gives CAIQTEGSYGYTF.

This clonotype showed up just a few times. The chain has TRBV12-3 or TRBV12-4 and TRBJ2-2; the D call may be TRBD1 or TRBD2 (7 bases each). Trimming shortened V by 5 bases and J by 5 bases, and 15 bases separated the two germline ends. This CDR3 is 15 amino acids long. In DNA, the CDR3 is TGTGCCAGCAGTCCCAGGGGGGGGGGAACCGGGGAGCTGTTTTTT. Amino acid sequence: CASSPRGGGTGELFF.

This clonotype was counted at least ten times. The J gene is TRBJ1-5, the V gene TRBV30, with a possible D match to TRBD1 (6 bases). V lost 7 bases and J 0 bases, leaving 13 bases between the germline ends. In germline, CDR1 is GTSNPN, CDR2 SVGIG (reference sequence). CDR3 size: 14 residues. Here the CDR3 DNA reads TGTGCCTCCCAAGACAGGTATAGCAATCAGCCCCAGCATTTT. This translates into CASQDRYSNQPQHF.

This clonotype was picked up a small number of times. This sequence joins TRBV12-3 or TRBV12-4 and TRBJ2-2; 8 bases are a match to TRBD2. The CDR3 has 15 residues. V lost 5 bases, J lost 5 bases, and 7 bases stayed unmatched. The CDR3 DNA sequence: TGTGCCAGCAGTCCCCGGGGGGGCCGAACCGGGGAGCTGTTTTTT. Amino acid sequence: CASSPRGGRTGELFF.